The 26 T cell receptor beta chains below come from one sample, sequenced in a study of T cells in Graves' hyperthyroidism and ophthalmopathy. Amplified regions were TCR beta CDR3 sequences from RNA transcripts. A first-round RT-PCR of the TCR CDR3 used the HTBI primer set. TCRdb passed the multiplex PCR reads through MiXCR, listing each CDR3 protein once. The sample records hundreds of thousands of distinct CDR3 sequences, 15% to 20% being singletons. The sample was blood. The receptors come from a woman younger than 45 with Graves' hyperthyroidism.

The chain links TRBV2 to TRBJ2-1; TRBD2 matches 15 bases. This CDR3 has 19 amino acids. With V trimmed by 5 bases and J by 12 bases, 20 bases remained unmatched. Germline CDR1 is SNHLY and CDR2 is FYNNEI. CDR3 nucleotide sequence: TGTGCCAGCAGTACGCCCCGGACTAGCGGGAGGGAGGTGGTCAGGTCGCAGTTCTTC. Protein sequence: CASSTPRTSGREVVRSQFF.

This clonotype was found many times. This sequence joins TRBV28 and TRBJ1-5; tentative D call: TRBD1 (5 bases). The CDR3 covers 13 residues. Germline loops: CDR1 MDHEN, CDR2 SYDVKM. V was clipped by 4 bases and J by 5 bases, with 9 bases between them. Written as DNA, the CDR3 is TGTGCCAGCAGTTGGGGCCTACATCAGCCCCAGCATTTT. It yields the protein CASSWGLHQPQHF.

This clonotype was counted ten times or more. The chain carries TRBV28 and TRBJ2-6, with D uncertain. The CDR3 is 15 amino acids. V shed 1 base and J shed 2 bases, with 6 bases lying between them. Germline lookup yields CDR1 MDHEN and CDR2 SYDVKM. CDR3 DNA: TGTGCCAGCAGTTTATATTTAGCTGGGGCCAACGTCCTGACTTTC. Translated, it gives CASSLYLAGANVLTF.

This clonotype was detected ten times or more. The chain has TRBV7-9 and TRBJ2-7, with 7 bases lining up with TRBD2. The CDR3 contains 16 residues. The germline gives CDR1 SEHNR, CDR2 FQNEAQ (reference sequence). The J segment lost 4 bases and the V segment lost 5 bases, leaving 14 bases of the junction unmatched. The CDR3 protein is CASSPRRAGASYEQYF. In DNA, the CDR3 is TGTGCCAGCAGCCCCCGGCGGGCGGGAGCTTCTTACGAGCAGTACTTC.

This clonotype was detected a few times. This chain connects TRBV7-9 to TRBJ2-2; D is unclear. CDR3 length: 12 amino acids. V lost 8 bases, J lost 1 base, and 5 bases lay in between. The germline CDR1 and CDR2 sequences are SEHNR and FQNEAQ (reference sequence). The CDR3 reads CASFRNTGELFF. Here the CDR3 DNA reads TGTGCCAGCTTTCGGAACACCGGGGAGCTGTTTTTT.

The chain employs TRBV4-1 and TRBJ2-3; D may be TRBD1 (6 bases). Germline V gene data show CDR1 as MGHRA and CDR2 as YSYEKL. The CDR3 runs 16 residues. Between the trimmed V and J ends, which lost 0 bases and 1 base, there was a span of 11 bases. CDR3 sequence: CASSQEKGEGTDTQYF. The CDR3 DNA sequence: TGCGCCAGCAGCCAAGAAAAGGGGGAAGGCACAGATACGCAGTATTTT.

This clonotype was recorded many times. The chain links TRBV2 to TRBJ1-5, with D uncertain. The CDR3 loop spans 13 amino acids. Looked up from germline, CDR1 is SNHLY and CDR2 is FYNNEI. With 4 bases removed from V and 4 bases from J, the gap between germline ends came to 8 bases. DNA of the CDR3: TGTGCCAGCAGTGTCTCACTTAATCAGCCCCAGCATTTT. Protein: CASSVSLNQPQHF.

This clonotype has a count of ten or more. The J gene is TRBJ2-7, the V gene TRBV28, with 9 bases aligning to TRBD1. Trimming removed 5 bases from V and 5 bases from J; junction bases left unmatched: 7. Per the germline V gene, CDR1 is MDHEN and CDR2 is SYDVKM. CDR3 length: 14 amino acids. CDR3 sequence: CASSPPGQGDEQYF. The CDR3, as DNA: TGTGCCAGCAGTCCGCCGGGACAGGGAGACGAGCAGTACTTC.

This clonotype has ten or more counts. The chain employs TRBV5-1 and TRBJ2-3; D ambiguous. The CDR3 runs 17 residues. V lost 2 bases and J 1 base, leaving 17 bases between the germline ends. Looked up from germline, CDR1 is SGHRS and CDR2 is YFSETQ. The CDR3 region is CASSFSLSQRGTDTQYF. The CDR3 DNA reads as TGCGCCAGCAGCTTTAGTCTATCGCAGCGAGGCACAGATACGCAGTATTTT.

This clonotype was counted only a few times. The chain carries TRBV30 and TRBJ1-1, with D unclear. Germline assignment: CDR1 GTSNPN and CDR2 SVGIG (reference sequence). Trimming stripped 4 bases from V and 1 base from J, with 13 bases between. This CDR3 has 14 residues. The CDR3 loop is CAWIRQAGNTEAFF. The CDR3 nucleotides read TGTGCCTGGATTCGCCAAGCAGGGAACACTGAAGCTTTCTTT. The full variable domain, in which reference TRBV30 and TRBJ1-1 provide the parts outside the CDR3, is SQTIHQWPATLVQPVGSPLSLECTVEGTSNPNLYWYRQAAGRGLQLLFYSVGIGQISSEVPQNLSASRPQDRQFILSSKKLLLSDSGFYLCAWIRQAGNTEAFFGQGTRLTVV.

This clonotype was detected many times. V gene TRBV24-1 combines with J gene TRBJ2-1; no clear D. This CDR3 comprises 14 residues. Trimming took off 6 bases at V and 7 bases at J, with 15 bases between the two ends. Germline V gene data show CDR1 as KGHDR and CDR2 as SFDVKD. The chain's CDR3 is CATSNYPQQNEQFF. The CDR3 DNA follows: TGTGCCACCAGTAACTACCCTCAGCAGAATGAGCAGTTCTTC.

The chain uses TRBV6-2 or TRBV6-3 and TRBJ1-2; D not resolved. The V gene lost 6 bases and the J gene lost 4 bases, with 12 bases spanning the gap. This CDR3 has 13 amino acids. Germline CDR1 and CDR2: MNHEY and SVGEGT. The CDR3 DNA reads TGTGCCAGCAGATCCGACGGTTCCTATGGCTACACCTTC. Its translation: CASRSDGSYGYTF.

There are many counts of this clonotype. The rearrangement uses TRBV18 and TRBJ2-3, with D possibly TRBD1 on 6 matching bases. This CDR3 has 15 amino acids. Trimming removed 6 bases from V and 2 bases from J, with 15 bases in between. The germline V gene encodes CDR1 KGHSH and CDR2 LQKENI. The CDR3 bases are TGTGCCAGCTCCCAGGGGCAGAACCCCACAGATACGCAGTATTTT. Protein sequence: CASSQGQNPTDTQYF.

Turning to this clonotype: No conserved phenylalanine or tryptophan ends this CDR3, so it is likely a read error. The DNA is left out, because the CDR3 cannot be placed on it with certainty; the CDR3 is given as TCRdb lists it. This chain uses TRBV5-1 with TRBJ2-7. The CDR3 numbers 13 amino acids, ends counted. Per germline, CDR1 SGHRS and CDR2 YFSETQ. The chain's CDR3 is CASSEGVLYEEYL.

This clonotype showed up many times. The V call is TRBV6-6, the J call TRBJ2-5; 7 bases are shared with TRBD2. The junction had 4 bases not matched to a gene; V was cut back by 2 bases and J by 10 bases. Per germline, CDR1 MNHNY and CDR2 SVGAGI (reference sequence). This CDR3 comprises 12 residues. This chain's CDR3 is CASSYNRGDQYF. CDR3 DNA: TGTGCCAGCAGTTACAACCGGGGGGACCAGTACTTC.

The sample holds a few counts of this clonotype. This sequence joins TRBV5-1 and TRBJ2-5; 7 nucleotides match TRBD1. From germline, CDR1 is SGHRS and CDR2 YFSETQ. The CDR3 sequence is 14 residues long. Trimming took 3 bases from V and 1 from J; bases not matched to a gene: 3. CDR3 coding DNA: TGCGCCAGCAGCTGGGGACAGTCCCAAGAGACCCAGTACTTC. As protein: CASSWGQSQETQYF.

In its sample, this clonotype was seen many times. This chain links TRBV28 with TRBJ1-2, with 7 positions matching TRBD1. V lost 6 bases to trimming and J lost 3 bases; unmatched junction nucleotides: 7. This CDR3 comprises 14 residues. Germline CDR1 and CDR2: MDHEN and SYDVKM. The CDR3 DNA is TGTGCCAGCAGGAGACAGGGATGGGACTATGGCTACACCTTC. It is translated as CASRRQGWDYGYTF.

This rearrangement joins TRBV29-1 to TRBJ2-5; D is possibly TRBD2 (5 bases). The germline V gene encodes CDR1 SQVTM and CDR2 ANQGSEA. Trimming removed 5 bases from V and 7 bases from J, with 17 bases in between. CDR3 size: 13 residues. CDR3 protein: CSVQDWGSGTQYF. In DNA form, the CDR3 reads TGCAGCGTTCAGGACTGGGGATCGGGGACCCAGTACTTC.

This clonotype was seen many times. The CDR3 sequence: CASSQEAPANEKLFF. DNA of the CDR3: TGTGCCAGCAGCCAAGAAGCGCCGGCTAATGAAAAACTGTTTTTT. This rearrangement joins TRBV3-1 to TRBJ1-4; no reliable D call. The CDR3 runs to 15 residues. V was pared by 0 bases and J by 3 bases, with 8 bases between. Germline CDR1 is LGHDT and CDR2 is YNNKEL (reference sequence).

V and J are TRBV19 and TRBJ1-1; no definite D call. Germline-derived CDR1 and CDR2 are LNHDA and SQIVND (reference sequence). With 6 bases removed from V and 5 bases from J, the gap between germline ends came to 7 bases. This CDR3 spans 11 amino acids. CDR3: CASRVKTEAFF. CDR3 nucleotide sequence: TGTGCCAGTAGGGTCAAAACTGAAGCTTTCTTT.

As regards this clonotype: Being one base from a much bigger clone, this may be a read error. The J gene is TRBJ2-1, the V gene TRBV28; D gene ambiguous. Germline lookup yields CDR1 MDHEN and CDR2 SYDVKM. V lost 4 bases to trimming and J lost 4 bases, with 11 bases between them. This CDR3 has 14 amino acids. CDR3: CASSSSDKYNEQFF. The CDR3 DNA sequence: TGTGCCAGCAGTTCATCCGATAAATACAATGAGCAGTTCTTC.

J is TRBJ2-1 and V is TRBV7-9; TRBD2 aligns across 12 bases. The CDR3 extends over 15 amino acids. CDR1 and CDR2 from the germline V gene are SEHNR and FQNEAQ (reference sequence). Trimming took 2 bases from V and 9 from J; bases not matched to a gene: 5. The CDR3 nucleotides read TGTGCCAGCAGCTTAACTAGCGGGAGGATTAGTGAGCAGTTCTTC. It encodes CASSLTSGRISEQFF.

This clonotype showed up many times. The V call is TRBV20-1, the J call TRBJ1-5; D gene unclear. V lost 5 bases to trimming and J lost 0 bases, with 11 bases between them. Per germline, CDR1 DFQATT and CDR2 SNEGSKA (reference sequence). This CDR3 region has 14 residues. CDR3 protein: CSAGVAASNQPQHF. The CDR3 nucleotides read TGCAGTGCTGGGGTAGCGGCTAGCAATCAGCCCCAGCATTTT.

This clonotype has at least ten counts. The rearrangement uses TRBV7-3 and TRBJ2-7; tentatively, D is TRBD1 or TRBD2 (5 bases each). This CDR3 has 14 residues. V shed 2 bases and J shed 3 bases, with 11 bases lying between them. The V gene's germline CDR1 is SGHTA and CDR2 FQGTGA. CDR3 residues: CASSLGAGDYEQYF. DNA for the CDR3: TGTGCCAGCAGCTTAGGGGCGGGTGACTACGAGCAGTACTTC. The variable domain in full, with the rest retrieved from reference TRBV7-3 and TRBJ2-7, is GAGVSQTPSNKVTEKGKYVELRCDPISGHTALYWYRQSLGQGPEFLIYFQGTGAADDSGLPNDRFFAVRPEGSVSTLKIQRTERGDSAVYLCASSLGAGDYEQYFGPGTRLTVT.

V gene TRBV20-1 combines with J gene TRBJ2-3, with 11 bases that match TRBD2. Unmatched junction bases numbered 10, after V lost 2 bases and J lost 3 bases. The CDR3 runs 17 residues. The germline gives CDR1 DFQATT, CDR2 SNEGSKA (reference sequence). The CDR3 region is CSARPLTSGSLTDTQYF. CDR3 bases: TGCAGTGCTAGACCTTTAACTAGCGGGAGTCTTACAGATACGCAGTATTTT.

In its sample, this clonotype was seen many times. V and J are TRBV18 and TRBJ1-1, with 9 bases that match TRBD1. There are 15 residues in the CDR3. Germline CDR1 reads KGHSH; CDR2 reads LQKENI. V was pared by 3 bases and J by 4 bases, with 6 bases of the junction left unmatched. CDR3 in amino acids: CASSPRQGEVTEAFF. The CDR3, as DNA: TGTGCCAGCTCACCTCGACAGGGGGAGGTCACTGAAGCTTTCTTT.